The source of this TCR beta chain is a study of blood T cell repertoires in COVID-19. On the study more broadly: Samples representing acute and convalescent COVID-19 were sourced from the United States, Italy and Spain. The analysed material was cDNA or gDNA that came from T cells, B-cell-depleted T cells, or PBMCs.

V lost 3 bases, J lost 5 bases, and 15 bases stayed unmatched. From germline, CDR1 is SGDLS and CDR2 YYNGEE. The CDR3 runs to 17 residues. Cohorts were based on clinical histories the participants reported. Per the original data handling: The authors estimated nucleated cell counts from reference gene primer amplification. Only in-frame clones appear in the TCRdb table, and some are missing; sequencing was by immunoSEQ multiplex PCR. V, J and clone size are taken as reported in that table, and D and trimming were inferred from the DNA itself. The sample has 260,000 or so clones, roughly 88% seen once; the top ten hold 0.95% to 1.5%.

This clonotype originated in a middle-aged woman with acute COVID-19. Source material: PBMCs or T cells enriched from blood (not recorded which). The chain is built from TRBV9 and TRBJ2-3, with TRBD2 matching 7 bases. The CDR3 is CASSAVGGGLQKDTQYF. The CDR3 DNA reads TGTGCCAGCAGCGCGGTCGGGGGAGGGCTTCAAAAAGATACGCAGTATTTT.